These 30 T cell receptor beta chains share one sample of origin, sequenced in a study of shared clonotypes between healthy human individuals (TCRdb year 2020). The library relied on the immunoSEQ multiplex PCR assay. TCRdb limited this immuneACCESS table to in-frame rearrangements with V and J called. A share of clones is missing; checked studies link under half to unresolved V genes, and the rest is unexplained. The sample includes about 1.5 million clones, with around 97% observed a single time. The ten largest make up approximately 1.1% of the sample. Sequencing input: naive CD4+ T cells sorted from blood. Explained via the paper, the cell subset or site label denotes: CD45RA+ positively selected. The origin of the receptors is a man younger than 45 in good health.

This chain links TRBV11-2 with TRBJ2-1; D gene uncertain. V was pared by 1 base and J by 7 bases, with 14 bases between. Germline V gene lookup returns CDR1 SGHAT and CDR2 FQNNGV. This CDR3 contains 15 residues. In DNA form, the CDR3 reads TGTGCCAGCAGCTTAGGCCCCGTTATTCTGAATGAGCAGTTCTTC. Amino acids: CASSLGPVILNEQFF.

This sequence joins TRBV15 and TRBJ2-1; 7 nucleotides match TRBD2. This CDR3 has 18 residues. The V gene's germline CDR1 is LNHNV and CDR2 YYDKDF (reference sequence). Trimming took 0 bases from V and 0 from J; bases not matched to a gene: 8. The CDR3 loop is CATSRDGGIAGSYNEQFF. CDR3 coding DNA: TGTGCCACCAGCAGAGACGGAGGAATAGCGGGCTCCTACAATGAGCAGTTCTTC.

V is TRBV10-1 and J is TRBJ2-1, with D hard to call. CDR1 and CDR2 (germline): WNHNN, SYGVQD (reference sequence). The CDR3 spans 16 residues. Trimming cost V 3 bases and J 8 bases, with 20 bases left between them. In DNA form, the CDR3 reads TGCGCCAGCAGTGACCGACTTGAACGGACGTGGGATGAGCAGTTCTTC. Translating it yields CASSDRLERTWDEQFF.

The genes are TRBV28 and TRBJ1-5; D call uncertain. Germline values: CDR1 MDHEN, CDR2 SYDVKM. The CDR3 extends over 13 amino acids. V lost 6 bases, J lost 3 bases, and 9 bases lay in between. CDR3 nucleotide sequence: TGTGCCAGCAGGCGGGCCTACAATCAGCCCCAGCATTTT. This codes for CASRRAYNQPQHF.

As DNA, the CDR3 is TGCGCCAGCGAGGAAAATAGCGGGAGCCCCTACAATGAGCAGTTCTTC. Translation gives CASEENSGSPYNEQFF. The chain links TRBV10-2 to TRBJ2-1; the match to TRBD2 covers 9 bases. This CDR3 contains 16 residues. The germline V gene encodes CDR1 WSHSY and CDR2 SAAADI. The ends lost 8 bases at V and 2 bases at J; junction bases unmatched: 10.

As for this clone: The junction departs from germline at one end; a sequencing error may be responsible. The chain recombines TRBV7-9 with TRBJ1-2; TRBD1 agrees at 10 bases. This CDR3 region has 15 residues. Germline assignment: CDR1 SEHNR and CDR2 FQNEAQ (reference sequence). The CDR3 region has the DNA TGTGCCAGCAGCTACTCTCAATACGGACAGGGGGAAACCATCTTC. It codes for CASSYSQYGQGETIF.

V and J are TRBV12-2 and TRBJ1-6. TRBV12-2 is a pseudogene locus. The CDR3 spans 17 residues. The CDR3 DNA reads as TGTGCAAGTCGCTTCCACTACCCAGACACTTATAATTCACCCCTCCACTTT. Translated: CASRFHYPDTYNSPLHF.

The chain has TRBV14 and TRBJ2-5, with TRBD1 matching over 11 bases. Germline CDR1 and CDR2: SGHDN and FVKESK. The CDR3 is 14 residues long. After removal of 6 bases from V and 5 bases from J, the junction contained 5 bases not matched to a gene. The CDR3 DNA follows: TGTGCCAGCAGTAGGACAGGGGGCTTGGAGACCCAGTACTTC. It specifies CASSRTGGLETQYF. Drawing the rest from reference TRBV14 and TRBJ2-5, the complete variable domain is EAGVTQFPSHSVIEKGQTVTLRCDPISGHDNLYWYRRVMGKEIKFLLHFVKESKQDESGMPNNRFLAERTGGTYSTLKVQPAELEDSGVYFCASSRTGGLETQYFGPGTRLLVL.

The chain has TRBV7-2 and TRBJ1-4; D remains ambiguous. V lost 1 base, J lost 8 bases, and 11 bases lay in between. CDR3 size: 14 residues. In germline, CDR1 is SGHTA, CDR2 FQGNSA. The CDR3 reads CASSLVVSYEKLFF. The CDR3 DNA reads TGTGCCAGCAGCTTAGTTGTCTCCTACGAAAAACTGTTTTTT. Based on the CDR3 plus reference TRBV7-2 and TRBJ1-4, the full variable domain is GAGVSQSPSNKVTEKGKDVELRCDPISGHTALYWYRQSLGQGLEFLIYFQGNSAPDKSGLPSDRFSAERTGGSVSTLTIQRTQQEDSAVYLCASSLVVSYEKLFFGSGTQLSVL.

In its sample, this clone was seen once. The chain combines TRBV11-2 with TRBJ2-1; no definite D call. Germline V lookup: CDR1 SGHAT, CDR2 FQNNGV. V was clipped by 6 bases and J by 10 bases, with 22 bases between them. The CDR3 has 15 amino acids. The CDR3 DNA is TGTGCCAGCAGTCCCCTTCCTGGTGGGCCAGGCGAGCAGTTCTTC. Encoded protein: CASSPLPGGPGEQFF.

The chain has TRBV28 and TRBJ1-4; TRBD1 matches 10 bases. CDR3 size: 16 residues. V was pared by 5 bases and J by 7 bases, with 10 bases of the junction left unmatched. Germline CDR1 MDHEN, CDR2 SYDVKM. DNA of the CDR3: TGTGCCAGCAGTCTCCTCCCGGGACAGGGGACTGAAAAACTGTTTTTT. This gives the protein CASSLLPGQGTEKLFF.

V and J are TRBV6-5 and TRBJ2-1, with D unresolved. With 7 bases removed from V and 10 bases from J, the gap between germline ends came to 20 bases. The germline gives CDR1 MNHEY, CDR2 SVGAGI. The CDR3 sequence is 14 residues long. CDR3 bases: TGTGCCAGCATCAATCCCACAAGTCCGCGGGAGCAGTTCTTC. Protein sequence: CASINPTSPREQFF.

This chain joins TRBV5-1 and TRBJ2-1; perhaps TRBD2 as D (7 bases). CDR1 SGHRS and CDR2 YFSETQ come from the germline V gene. The V gene lost 2 bases and the J gene lost 8 bases, with 20 bases spanning the gap. This CDR3 spans 16 amino acids. The CDR3 nucleotides are TGCGCCAGCAGCTTCAGCGGGACAACGCCGTTTGATGAGCAGTTCTTC. Translating gives CASSFSGTTPFDEQFF.

The chain carries TRBV29-1 and TRBJ2-5; the D gene could be TRBD1 or TRBD2 (5 bases each). Germline V gene lookup returns CDR1 SQVTM and CDR2 ANQGSEA. The CDR3 extends over 15 amino acids. The V gene lost 4 bases and the J gene lost 4 bases, with 19 bases spanning the gap. The CDR3 DNA reads TGCAGCGTTGTTGTGTCGGGGCCCGTGAGAGAGACCCAGTACTTC. Residues: CSVVVSGPVRETQYF.

The V and J genes are TRBV30 and TRBJ1-3, with no clear D. V lost 5 bases to trimming and J lost 0 bases, with 2 bases between them. The CDR3 has 11 residues. The germline V gene encodes CDR1 GTSNPN and CDR2 SVGIG (reference sequence). DNA for the CDR3: TGTGCCTGGGACTCTGGAAACACCATATATTTT. Translated: CAWDSGNTIYF.

V and J are TRBV19 and TRBJ1-5; 8 bases line up with TRBD1. The CDR3 spans 13 residues. Germline CDR1 and CDR2: LNHDA and SQIVND (reference sequence). Trimming removed 5 bases from V and 4 bases from J; junction bases left unmatched: 1. CDR3 region: CASSRDRNQPQHF. The CDR3 bases are TGTGCCAGTAGTCGGGACAGGAATCAGCCCCAGCATTTT.

The V call is TRBV5-6, the J call TRBJ2-7, with TRBD1 identical over 8 bases. This CDR3 comprises 14 residues. Looked up from germline, CDR1 is SGHDT and CDR2 is YYEEEE. Trimming took 4 bases from V and 2 from J; bases not matched to a gene: 5. The CDR3 protein is CASSPTGVTYEQYF. DNA of the CDR3: TGTGCCAGCAGCCCGACAGGGGTAACCTACGAGCAGTACTTC.

The V call is TRBV11-2, the J call TRBJ2-7; D may match TRBD1 or TRBD2 (5 bases each). Trimming stripped 3 bases from V and 0 bases from J, with 9 bases between. Germline values: CDR1 SGHAT, CDR2 FQNNGV. The CDR3 runs 14 residues. CDR3 in amino acids: CASSFWGNSYEQYF. The CDR3 nucleotides read TGTGCCAGCAGCTTTTGGGGGAACTCCTACGAGCAGTACTTC.

The chain couples TRBV25-1 to TRBJ2-2; 9 bases agree with TRBD2. Trimming at V came to 9 bases and at J to 7 bases, leaving 15 bases not matched to a gene. The length of the CDR3 is 16 residues. In germline, CDR1 is MGHDK, CDR2 SYGVNS. The CDR3 DNA reads TGTGCCAGTTCCTCTGCAGCGGGAGGAGTCGTCGGGGAGCTGTTTTTT. Translation: CASSSAAGGVVGELFF.

A few counts support this clone. This chain uses TRBV12-5 with TRBJ1-1, with a weak D call TRBD1 (5 bases). V was cut by 7 bases and J by 5 bases, with 14 bases left in between. The CDR3 covers 13 residues. Germline CDR1 reads LGHNT; CDR2 reads FRNRAP. The CDR3 DNA is TGTGCTAGTGCCCAGCGGGGGGGGACTGAAGCTTTCTTT. This sequence encodes CASAQRGGTEAFF.

CDR3 in amino acids: CASTRAGITDTQYF. The CDR3 DNA is TGTGCCAGCACCCGAGCGGGCATCACAGATACGCAGTATTTT. The J gene is TRBJ2-3, the V gene TRBV2, with a tentative D call TRBD2 (6 bases). This CDR3 has 14 residues. The germline CDR1 and CDR2 sequences are SNHLY and FYNNEI. V was pared by 7 bases and J by 2 bases, with 13 bases between.

A word on this clone: The sample contains more than one DNA sequence encoding this CDR3. The chain recombines TRBV28 with TRBJ1-1, with no clear D. Per germline, CDR1 MDHEN and CDR2 SYDVKM. V lost 3 bases to trimming and J lost 4 bases, with 6 bases between them. This CDR3 has 12 amino acids. The CDR3 DNA reads TGTGCCAGCAGTTTGGTCGTCACTGAAGCTTTCTTT. Translating it yields CASSLVVTEAFF.

Note on this clone: At one boundary the junction diverges from the germline segment, which might be a read error. This sequence joins TRBV7-7 and TRBJ2-1, with TRBD2 identical over 15 bases. The CDR3 loop spans 16 amino acids. Per the germline V gene, CDR1 is SSHAT and CDR2 is FNYEAQ (reference sequence). This CDR3 is CASSLGLAGGREVQFF. In nucleotides, the CDR3 is TGTGCTAGCAGCTTAGGACTAGCGGGAGGGCGCGAGGTGCAGTTCTTC.

The J gene is TRBJ1-1, the V gene TRBV6-6; D unresolved. Germline CDR1 is MNHNY and CDR2 is SVGAGI (reference sequence). The CDR3 extends over 12 amino acids. Trimming removed 5 bases from V and 2 bases from J, with 6 bases in between. CDR3 in amino acids: CASSRTNTEAFF. The DNA of the CDR3 is TGTGCCAGCAGTCGGACTAACACTGAAGCTTTCTTT.

This clone was seen once. The J gene is TRBJ2-5, the V gene TRBV2, with no clear D. In germline, CDR1 is SNHLY, CDR2 FYNNEI. CDR3 length: 12 residues. Trimming shortened V by 4 bases and J by 5 bases, and 8 bases separated the two germline ends. The CDR3: CASSGGFETQYF. The CDR3 DNA reads TGTGCCAGCAGTGGGGGTTTTGAGACCCAGTACTTC.

This rearrangement joins TRBV5-4 to TRBJ1-2, with 9 bases aligning to TRBD1. CDR1 SGHNT and CDR2 YYREEE come from the germline V gene (reference sequence). J gave up 2 bases and V 1 base, and 12 bases lay outside the gene matches. The CDR3 loop spans 18 amino acids. Written as DNA, the CDR3 is TGTGCCAGCAGCTTGCAGATGGGCCGGACAGGGGCCAACTATGGCTACACCTTC. It encodes CASSLQMGRTGANYGYTF.

This clone was seen only once. V gene TRBV5-5 combines with J gene TRBJ2-7; the D gene could be TRBD1 or TRBD2 (6 bases each). V was cut by 3 bases and J by 6 bases, with 13 bases left in between. Per the germline V gene, CDR1 is SGHKS and CDR2 is YYEKEE (reference sequence). The CDR3 is made up of 13 amino acids. The CDR3 bases are TGTGCCAGCAGCTCCCCGGGGGCGGGCGAGCAGTACTTC. It is translated as CASSSPGAGEQYF.

The V and J genes are TRBV2 and TRBJ1-2; D might be TRBD1 (5 bases). The CDR3 is made up of 12 amino acids. Germline V gene sequence: CDR1 SNHLY, CDR2 FYNNEI. The V end lost 4 bases, the J end lost 4 bases, and 7 bases lay between the germline ends. The CDR3 DNA reads TGTGCCAGCAGTGGAGGGGCCTATGGCTACACCTTC. Encoded protein: CASSGGAYGYTF.

In this sample, this clone turned up once. CDR3 amino acids: CASSVGTGANTGELFF. CDR3 sequence (DNA): TGTGCCAGCAGCGTCGGGACAGGAGCGAACACCGGGGAGCTGTTTTTT. V is TRBV9 and J is TRBJ2-2; 8 nucleotides align to TRBD1. Germline V lookup: CDR1 SGDLS, CDR2 YYNGEE. V lost 2 bases to trimming and J lost 0 bases; unmatched junction nucleotides: 3. CDR3 size: 16 residues.

The chain uses TRBV6-1 and TRBJ1-2; D is unclear. The ends were cut back, 7 bases at V and 3 bases at J, with 12 bases in the middle. CDR1 and CDR2 from the germline V gene are MNHNS and SASEGT. This CDR3 has 13 residues. CDR3 nucleotides: TGTGCCAGCACCGCCGGGAGGGACTATGGCTACACCTTC. Protein product: CASTAGRDYGYTF.